These T cell receptor beta chains were read from a single sample in a study of T cells in Graves' hyperthyroidism and ophthalmopathy. TCRdb called the multiplex PCR reads again in MiXCR, with one record for every CDR3 protein. This repertoire shows roughly 330,000 distinct CDR3 sequences, approximately 16% found once; its top ten account for around 34%. The material sequenced was blood. The receptors were gathered from a young man with Graves' hyperthyroidism. Each CDR3 is given with its conserved first and last residue. The D gene is left open where the match is weak. Rows give clone size only sometimes, using once, few, many, or a class for an expanded clone.

v_call,j_call,cdr3_length,d_call,clone_size,cdr3_aa,cdr3_nt
TRBV12-3/TRBV12-4,TRBJ2-3,16,-,many,CASSLRGGRNTDTQYF,TGTGCCAGCAGTTTGCGGGGCGGGCGGAACACAGATACGCAGTATTTT
TRBV20-1,TRBJ2-3,16,-,few,CSAPDFQRRSTDTQYF,TGCAGTGCTCCCGACTTCCAGCGGAGAAGCACAGATACGCAGTATTTT
TRBV5-1,TRBJ1-2,14,TRBD1,few,CASSYSDRGYGYTF,TGCGCCAGCAGCTATTCGGACAGGGGGTATGGCTACACCTTC
TRBV3-1,TRBJ2-7,14,TRBD2,many,CASTPGLAIGEQYF,TGTGCCAGCACCCCGGGACTAGCGATCGGCGAGCAGTACTTC
TRBV20-1,TRBJ2-5,11,-,few,CSATFRETQYF,TGCAGTGCTACCTTCCGAGAGACCCAGTACTTC
TRBV28,TRBJ1-4,15,TRBD1,many,CASSLGQSGNEKLFF,TGTGCCAGCAGCTTGGGACAGAGTGGTAATGAAAAACTGTTTTTT
TRBV6-2/TRBV6-3,TRBJ1-2,18,-,few,CASSRGSGLLYSNYGYTF,TGTGCCAGCAGCCGGGGGTCCGGACTCCTTTATTCTAACTATGGCTACACCTTC
TRBV7-9,TRBJ2-7,14,-,-,CASSTGTSTYEQYF,TGCGCCAGCTCAACCGGCACTAGCACTTACGAGCAGTACTTC
TRBV11-2,TRBJ1-5,13,-,many,CASSPPGEQPQHF,TGTGCCAGCAGCCCTCCCGGTGAGCAGCCCCAGCATTTT
TRBV5-1,TRBJ2-7,12,-,many,CASSYDRDEQYF,TGCGCCAGCAGCTACGACCGGGACGAGCAGTACTTC